The source of this T cell receptor (beta chain) is a study of blood T cell repertoires in COVID-19. About the research overall: Sources were T cells, B-cell-depleted T cells, or PBMCs; the material itself was cDNA or gDNA.

Original handling: Reference gene primer amplification yielded estimated nucleated cell counts. Sequencing used immunoSEQ multiplex PCR; TCRdb keeps in-frame clones, though not all of them. V and J calls and clone size are as listed in that table; D and trimming were resolved from the DNA. This sample has roughly 120,000 clones; about 92% occur once, and the top ten carry 3% to 4%. Germline values: CDR1 KGHSH, CDR2 LQKENI. The CDR3 runs 14 residues. V dropped 7 bases and J dropped 0 bases, with 10 bases sitting between them. This sequence originates from a man between 50 and 59 years old with active COVID-19. J is TRBJ1-3 and V is TRBV18; D gene unclear. What was sequenced was peripheral blood. The CDR3 nucleotides read TGTGCCAGCTTAATCAGTCGCTCTGGAAACACCATATATTTT. It is translated as CASLISRSGNTIYF.